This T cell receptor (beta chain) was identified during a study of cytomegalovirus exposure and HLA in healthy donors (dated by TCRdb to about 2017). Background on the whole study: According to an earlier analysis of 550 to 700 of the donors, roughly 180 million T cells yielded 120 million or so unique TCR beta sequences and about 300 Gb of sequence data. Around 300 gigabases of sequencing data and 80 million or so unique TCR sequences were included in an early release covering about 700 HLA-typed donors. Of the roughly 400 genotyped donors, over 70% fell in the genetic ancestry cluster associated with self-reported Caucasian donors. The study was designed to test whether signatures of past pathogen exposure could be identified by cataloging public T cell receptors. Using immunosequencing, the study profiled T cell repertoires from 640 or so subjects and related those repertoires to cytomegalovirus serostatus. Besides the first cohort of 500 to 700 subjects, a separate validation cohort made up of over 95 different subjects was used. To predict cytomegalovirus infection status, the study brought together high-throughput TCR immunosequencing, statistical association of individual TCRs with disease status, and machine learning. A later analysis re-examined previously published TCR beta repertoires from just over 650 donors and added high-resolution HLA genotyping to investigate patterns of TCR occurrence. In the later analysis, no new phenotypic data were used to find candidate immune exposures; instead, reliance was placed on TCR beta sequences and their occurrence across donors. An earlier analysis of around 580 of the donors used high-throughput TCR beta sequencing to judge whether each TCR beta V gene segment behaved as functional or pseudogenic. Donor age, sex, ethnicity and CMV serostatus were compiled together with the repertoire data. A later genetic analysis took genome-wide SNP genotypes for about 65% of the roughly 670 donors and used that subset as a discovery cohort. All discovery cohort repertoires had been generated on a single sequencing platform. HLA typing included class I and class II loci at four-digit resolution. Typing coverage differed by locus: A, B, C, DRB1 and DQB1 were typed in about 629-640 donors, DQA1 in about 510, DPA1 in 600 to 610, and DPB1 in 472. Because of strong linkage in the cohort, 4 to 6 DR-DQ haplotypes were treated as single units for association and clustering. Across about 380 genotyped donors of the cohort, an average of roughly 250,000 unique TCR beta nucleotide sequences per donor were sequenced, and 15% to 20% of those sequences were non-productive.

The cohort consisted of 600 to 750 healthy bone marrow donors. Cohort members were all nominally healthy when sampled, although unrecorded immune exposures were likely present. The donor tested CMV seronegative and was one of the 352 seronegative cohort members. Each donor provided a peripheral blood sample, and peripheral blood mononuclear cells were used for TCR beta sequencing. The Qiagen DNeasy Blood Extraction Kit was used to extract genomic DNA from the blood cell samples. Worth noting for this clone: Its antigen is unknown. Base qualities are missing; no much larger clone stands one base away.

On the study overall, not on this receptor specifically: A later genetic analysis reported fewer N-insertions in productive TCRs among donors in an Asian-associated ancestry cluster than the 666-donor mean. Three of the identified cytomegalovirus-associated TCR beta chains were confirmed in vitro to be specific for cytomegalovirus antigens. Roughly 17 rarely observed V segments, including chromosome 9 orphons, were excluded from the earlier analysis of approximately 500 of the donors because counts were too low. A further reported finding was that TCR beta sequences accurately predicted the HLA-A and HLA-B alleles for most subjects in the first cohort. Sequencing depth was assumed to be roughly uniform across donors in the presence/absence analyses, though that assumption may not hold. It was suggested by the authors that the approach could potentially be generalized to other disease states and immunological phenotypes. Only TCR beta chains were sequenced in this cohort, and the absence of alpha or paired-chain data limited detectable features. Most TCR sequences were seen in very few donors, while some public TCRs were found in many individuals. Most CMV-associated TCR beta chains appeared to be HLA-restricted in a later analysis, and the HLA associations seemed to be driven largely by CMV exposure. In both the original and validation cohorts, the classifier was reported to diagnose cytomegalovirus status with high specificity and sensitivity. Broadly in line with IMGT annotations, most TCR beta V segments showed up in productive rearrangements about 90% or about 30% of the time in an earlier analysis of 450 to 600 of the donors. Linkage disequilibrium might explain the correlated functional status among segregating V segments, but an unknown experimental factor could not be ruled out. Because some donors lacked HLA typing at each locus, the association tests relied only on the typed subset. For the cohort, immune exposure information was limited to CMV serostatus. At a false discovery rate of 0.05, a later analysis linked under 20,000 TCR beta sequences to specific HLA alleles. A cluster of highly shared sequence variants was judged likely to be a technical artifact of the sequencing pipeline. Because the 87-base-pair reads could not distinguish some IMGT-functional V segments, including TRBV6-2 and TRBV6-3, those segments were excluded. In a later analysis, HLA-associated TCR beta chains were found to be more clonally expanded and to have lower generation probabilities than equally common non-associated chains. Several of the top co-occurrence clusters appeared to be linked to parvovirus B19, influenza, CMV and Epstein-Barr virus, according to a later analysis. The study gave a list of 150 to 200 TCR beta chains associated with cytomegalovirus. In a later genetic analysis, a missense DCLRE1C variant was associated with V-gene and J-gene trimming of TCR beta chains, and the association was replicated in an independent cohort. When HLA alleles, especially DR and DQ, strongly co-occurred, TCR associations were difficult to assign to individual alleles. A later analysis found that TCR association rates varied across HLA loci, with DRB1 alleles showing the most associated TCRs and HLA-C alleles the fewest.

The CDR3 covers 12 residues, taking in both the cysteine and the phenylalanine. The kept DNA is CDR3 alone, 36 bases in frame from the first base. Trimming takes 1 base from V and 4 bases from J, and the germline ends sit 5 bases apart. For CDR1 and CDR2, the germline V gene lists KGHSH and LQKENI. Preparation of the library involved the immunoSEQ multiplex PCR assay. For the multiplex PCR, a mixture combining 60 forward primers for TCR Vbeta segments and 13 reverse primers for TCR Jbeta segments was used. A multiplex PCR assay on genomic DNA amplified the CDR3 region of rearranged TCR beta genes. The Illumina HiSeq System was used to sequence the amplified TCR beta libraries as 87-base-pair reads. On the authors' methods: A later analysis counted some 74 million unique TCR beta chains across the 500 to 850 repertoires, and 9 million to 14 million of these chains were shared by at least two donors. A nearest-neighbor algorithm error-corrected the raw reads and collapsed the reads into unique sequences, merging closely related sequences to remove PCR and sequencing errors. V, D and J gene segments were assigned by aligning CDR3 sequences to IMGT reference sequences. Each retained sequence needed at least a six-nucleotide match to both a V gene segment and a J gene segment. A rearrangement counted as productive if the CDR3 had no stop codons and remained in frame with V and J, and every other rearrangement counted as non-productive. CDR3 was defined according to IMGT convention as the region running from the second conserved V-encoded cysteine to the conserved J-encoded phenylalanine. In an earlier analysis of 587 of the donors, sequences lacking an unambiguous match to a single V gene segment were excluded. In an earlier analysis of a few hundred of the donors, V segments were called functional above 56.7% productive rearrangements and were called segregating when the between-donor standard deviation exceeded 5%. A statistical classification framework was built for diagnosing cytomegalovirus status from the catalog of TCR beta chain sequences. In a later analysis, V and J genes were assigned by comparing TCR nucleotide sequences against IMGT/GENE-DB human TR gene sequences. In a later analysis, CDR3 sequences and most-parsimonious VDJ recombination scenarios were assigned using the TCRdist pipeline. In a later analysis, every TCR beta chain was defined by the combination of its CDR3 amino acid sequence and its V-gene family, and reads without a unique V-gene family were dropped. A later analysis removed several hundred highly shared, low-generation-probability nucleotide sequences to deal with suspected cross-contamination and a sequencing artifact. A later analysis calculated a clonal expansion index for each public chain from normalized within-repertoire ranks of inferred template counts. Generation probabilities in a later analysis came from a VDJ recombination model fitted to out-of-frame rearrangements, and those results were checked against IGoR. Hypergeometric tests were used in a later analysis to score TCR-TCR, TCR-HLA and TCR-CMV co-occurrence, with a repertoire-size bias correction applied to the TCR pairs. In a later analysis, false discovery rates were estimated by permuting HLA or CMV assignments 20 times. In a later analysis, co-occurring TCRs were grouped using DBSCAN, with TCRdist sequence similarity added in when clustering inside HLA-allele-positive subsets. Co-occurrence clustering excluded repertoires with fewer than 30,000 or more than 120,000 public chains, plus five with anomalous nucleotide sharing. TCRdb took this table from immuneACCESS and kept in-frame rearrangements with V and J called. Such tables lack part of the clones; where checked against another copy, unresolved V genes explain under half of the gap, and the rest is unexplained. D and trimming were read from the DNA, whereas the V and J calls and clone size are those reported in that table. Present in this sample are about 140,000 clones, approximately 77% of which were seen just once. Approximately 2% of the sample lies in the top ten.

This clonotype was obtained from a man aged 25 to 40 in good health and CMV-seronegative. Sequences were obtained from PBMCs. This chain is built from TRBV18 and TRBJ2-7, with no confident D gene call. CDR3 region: CASSPLGYEQYF. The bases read TGTGCCAGCTCACCACTCGGTTACGAGCAGTACTTC.